What follows describes a single TCR beta chain. This specimen comes from a study of shared T cell receptors in the human thymus. V was shortened by 5 bases and J by 4 bases, with 12 bases between the two germline ends. Per germline, CDR1 MNHEY and CDR2 SVGAGI. The CDR3 runs 14 residues. The protocol was immunoSEQ multiplex PCR, while the TCRdb copy is restricted to in-frame clones and leaves out a portion. The repertoire consists of some 400,000 clones, with roughly 94% occurring once and the leading ten covering about 0.02%. This TCR came from a human donor. V gene TRBV6-5 combines with J gene TRBJ1-5, with a possible D match to TRBD1 (6 bases). What was sequenced was thymocytes. Here the CDR3 DNA reads TGTGCCAGCAGTACCGGGACACGGAATCAGCCCCAGCATTTT. Its translation: CASSTGTRNQPQHF.